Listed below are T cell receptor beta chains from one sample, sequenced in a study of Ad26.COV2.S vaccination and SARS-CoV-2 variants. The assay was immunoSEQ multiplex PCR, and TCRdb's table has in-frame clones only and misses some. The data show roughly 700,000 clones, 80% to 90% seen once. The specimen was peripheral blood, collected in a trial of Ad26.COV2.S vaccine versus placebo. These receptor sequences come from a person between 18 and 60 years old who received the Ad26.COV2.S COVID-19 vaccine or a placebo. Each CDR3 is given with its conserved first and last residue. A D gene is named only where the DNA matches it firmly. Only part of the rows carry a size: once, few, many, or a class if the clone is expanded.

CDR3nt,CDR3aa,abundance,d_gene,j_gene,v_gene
TGTGCCAGCTCACCACAGACGGACAGGACCCTCTATGGCTACACCTTC,CASSPQTDRTLYGYTF,few,TRBD1,TRBJ1-2,TRBV18
TGTGCCAGCAGCCCGACTCCAGGGAGCGAAAAACTGTTTTTT,CASSPTPGSEKLFF,NA,NA,TRBJ1-4,TRBV3-1/TRBV3-2
TGTGCCAGCAGCCCGGGACTAGCGGGGGGGCGCAGCACAGATACGCAGTATTTT,CASSPGLAGGRSTDTQYF,NA,TRBD2,TRBJ2-3,TRBV5-4
TGTGCCAGCAGCTTGGTGGCGGGCCAACCTTCGGAAAAACTGTTTTTT,CASSLVAGQPSEKLFF,NA,NA,TRBJ1-4,TRBV5-5
TGTGCCTGGAGTGTTCCGACAGGGGACTTAGCCAGCAATCAGCCCCAGCATTTT,CAWSVPTGDLASNQPQHF,NA,TRBD1,TRBJ1-5,TRBV30
TGTGCCATCCGCCCTCTGCTGGGCTCTGGAAACACCATATATTTT,CAIRPLLGSGNTIYF,NA,NA,TRBJ1-3,TRBV10-3
TGTGCCAGCAGCCTAGACGGGGGCAGGGGGCTTGAAAAACTGTTTTTT,CASSLDGGRGLEKLFF,NA,TRBD1,TRBJ1-4,TRBV4-2
TGTGCCACCACCTGGCAGGGGTTAAGCAATCAGCCCCAGCATTTT,CATTWQGLSNQPQHF,NA,NA,TRBJ1-5,TRBV19
TGTGCCGGTCAGGGGGCCGAAAATTCACCCCTCCACTTT,CAGQGAENSPLHF,NA,TRBD1,TRBJ1-6,TRBV10-3
TGTGCCAGCAGAACAGGAGGCACTGAAGCTTTCTTT,CASRTGGTEAFF,few,NA,TRBJ1-1,TRBV12-3/TRBV12-4
TGCGCCAGCAGCTTGGGACTAGCGGGGGATACGCAGTATTTT,CASSLGLAGDTQYF,NA,TRBD2,TRBJ2-3,TRBV5-1
TGCGCCAGCAGCTCGGGACTATATTACGAGCAGTACTTC,CASSSGLYYEQYF,NA,TRBD2,TRBJ2-7,TRBV5-1
TGTGCCAGCAGCCAAGAAATAGGGACTAGCTACGAGCAGTACTTC,CASSQEIGTSYEQYF,few,TRBD2,TRBJ2-7,TRBV14
TGTGCCAGCAGCGAAAGCGGGAGTAGACGGAATGAGCAGTTCTTC,CASSESGSRRNEQFF,NA,TRBD2,TRBJ2-1,TRBV11-3
TGCGCCAGCAGCCCCACACCAGGGAGGCGGGATGGCTACACCTTC,CASSPTPGRRDGYTF,NA,NA,TRBJ1-2,TRBV4-3
TGTGCCAGCAGTTCCCGGGCCACAACGGAACAGCCCCAGCATTTT,CASSSRATTEQPQHF,NA,NA,TRBJ1-5,TRBV27
TGTGCCAGCAGTTACTCGTACAGGGGTTACGAGCAGTACTTC,CASSYSYRGYEQYF,once,TRBD1,TRBJ2-7,TRBV6-5
TGTGCCAGCAGCCAATCAGGGCGGGTAACGAACACCGGGGAGCTGTTTTTT,CASSQSGRVTNTGELFF,NA,NA,TRBJ2-2,TRBV16
TGTGCCAGCAGCGGGAGACAGGGGAGCTCCTACAATGAGCAGTTCTTC,CASSGRQGSSYNEQFF,NA,TRBD1,TRBJ2-1,TRBV9
TGTGCCAGCAGCGCCCCGGGACAGGGGTCCTCCTACGAGCAGTACTTC,CASSAPGQGSSYEQYF,NA,TRBD1,TRBJ2-7,TRBV5-6
TGCGCCAGCAGCTCCGCCCTGGGGGATGAGCAGTTCTTC,CASSSALGDEQFF,NA,NA,TRBJ2-1,TRBV5-1
TGTGCCAGCAGCTCTAGCGGGAATGAGCAGTTCTTC,CASSSSGNEQFF,NA,TRBD2,TRBJ2-1,TRBV7-8
TGTGCCAGCAGTTACCAACCGGCAGGTTCCGGGGAGCTGTTTTTT,CASSYQPAGSGELFF,NA,NA,TRBJ2-2,TRBV6-5
TGTGCCAGCAGCCCGACAGGGGCACAAGAGACCCAGTACTTC,CASSPTGAQETQYF,once,TRBD1,TRBJ2-5,TRBV7-2